This T cell receptor (beta chain) came from a study of blood T cell repertoires in COVID-19. Overall study: The origin of the acute and convalescent COVID-19 samples was the United States, Italy and Spain.

The study assigned cohorts using participant-reported clinical history. The CDR3 has 17 residues. V shed 0 bases, J shed 7 bases, and the junction held 11 bases outside the gene matches. Germline CDR1 reads LGHNA; CDR2 reads YSLEER. Authors' processing steps: Amplification with reference gene primers provided the estimates of nucleated cell counts. Clones were read by immunoSEQ multiplex PCR, and TCRdb kept only the in-frame ones, dropping some. V, J and clone size reflect that table, while D and trimming were determined from the DNA. The profile shows over 200,000 clones, around 83% of them singletons.

The sample taken for sequencing was PBMCs or T cells enriched from blood (not recorded which). J is TRBJ2-1 and V is TRBV4-3; 8 nucleotides line up with TRBD2. This receptor was taken from a woman aged 40 to 49 who had recovered from COVID-19. This CDR3 is CASSQDLGTSIMNEQFF. The CDR3 DNA is TGCGCCAGCAGCCAAGATCTTGGGACTAGTATTATGAATGAGCAGTTCTTC.